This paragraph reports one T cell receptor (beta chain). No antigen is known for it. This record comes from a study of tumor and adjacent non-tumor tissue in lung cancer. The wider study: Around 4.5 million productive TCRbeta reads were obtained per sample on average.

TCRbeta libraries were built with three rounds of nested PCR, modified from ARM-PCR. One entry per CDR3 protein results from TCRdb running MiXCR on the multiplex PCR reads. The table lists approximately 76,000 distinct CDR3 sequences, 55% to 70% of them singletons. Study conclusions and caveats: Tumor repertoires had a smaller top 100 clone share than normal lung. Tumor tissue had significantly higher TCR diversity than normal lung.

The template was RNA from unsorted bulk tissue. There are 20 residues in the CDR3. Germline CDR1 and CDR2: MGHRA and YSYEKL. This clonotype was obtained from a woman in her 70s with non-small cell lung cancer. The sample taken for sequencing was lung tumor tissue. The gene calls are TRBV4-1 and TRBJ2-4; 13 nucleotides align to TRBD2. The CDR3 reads CACSQVLVVRTSGRDGIQYF. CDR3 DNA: TGCGCATGCAGCCAAGTTCTGGTGGTCCGGACTAGCGGGAGAGACGGCATTCAGTACTTC.